A single sample gave rise to the 10 T cell receptor beta chains below, sequenced in a study of shared clonotypes between healthy human individuals. Clones were read by immunoSEQ multiplex PCR, and TCRdb kept only the in-frame ones, dropping some. The table records about 2.5 million clones, about 90% of them present only once. The sequencing input was naive CD4+ T cells from PBMCs. Subset given: CD45RA+ positively selected. These TCRs come from a man younger than 35 in good health. Some clones in this sample may be carry-over from other donors' samples.

This clone was counted once. The chain combines TRBV2 with TRBJ1-3, with 7 bases fitting TRBD1. Losses at the gene ends were 2 bases for V and 1 base for J; bases not matched to a gene: 8. Germline-derived CDR1 and CDR2 are SNHLY and FYNNEI. The CDR3 length is 17 residues. CDR3 nucleotide sequence: TGTGCCAGCAGTGAATTTGCAGGGGGTATATCTGGAAACACCATATATTTT. Translating gives CASSEFAGGISGNTIYF.

This chain's CDR3 is CSVGGQTGHKFLDTQYF. The CDR3 nucleotides are TGCAGCGTTGGGGGGCAAACGGGGCACAAGTTCCTAGATACGCAGTATTTT. This chain links TRBV29-1 with TRBJ2-3; a weak D match, TRBD1 (6 bases). Germline CDR1 is SQVTM and CDR2 is ANQGSEA. This CDR3 has 17 residues. Trimming left V 4 bases short and J 5 bases short, with 25 bases between.

The chain links TRBV7-2 to TRBJ2-7; possible D gene TRBD1, 6 bases. The V end was cut by 4 bases, the J end by 2 bases, with 12 bases between. Per the germline V gene, CDR1 is SGHTA and CDR2 is FQGNSA. The CDR3 covers 14 residues. In nucleotides, the CDR3 is TGTGCCAGCAGCTCCACCCCAGGGGCCTACGAGCAGTACTTC. It is translated as CASSSTPGAYEQYF. The whole variable domain, remainder taken from reference TRBV7-2 and TRBJ2-7, is GAGVSQSPSNKVTEKGKDVELRCDPISGHTALYWYRQSLGQGLEFLIYFQGNSAPDKSGLPSDRFSAERTGGSVSTLTIQRTQQEDSAVYLCASSSTPGAYEQYFGPGTRLTVT.

The chain joins TRBV19 to TRBJ2-3; D is undetermined. The V and J ends lost 6 bases and 0 bases respectively, with 10 bases between them. This CDR3 comprises 14 residues. Looked up from germline, CDR1 is LNHDA and CDR2 is SQIVND (reference sequence). CDR3 in DNA: TGTGCCAGTAGGGACGGCCAGAGCACAGATACGCAGTATTTT. Residues: CASRDGQSTDTQYF.

In its sample, this clone was seen once. The chain couples TRBV6-1 to TRBJ2-5; D is perhaps TRBD1 (6 bases). This CDR3 has 14 residues. The V end lost 3 bases, the J end lost 5 bases, and 13 bases lay between the germline ends. Germline V gene lookup returns CDR1 MNHNS and CDR2 SASEGT. Here the CDR3 reads CASSDGRGWETQYF. CDR3 DNA sequence: TGTGCCAGCAGTGACGGCAGGGGCTGGGAGACCCAGTACTTC.

The gene calls are TRBV5-1 and TRBJ2-3; 8 bases line up with TRBD2. Germline V CDR1 and CDR2: SGHRS, YFSETQ. This CDR3 is built from 14 residues. The V and J ends lost 0 bases and 6 bases, in that order; junction bases with no gene match: 3. The CDR3 coding sequence is TGCGCCAGCAGCTTGGACGGGAGGGGTGATACGCAGTATTTT. This encodes CASSLDGRGDTQYF.

This sequence joins TRBV30 and TRBJ2-5; D may be TRBD1 (5 bases). The CDR3 length is 14 residues. Per the germline V gene, CDR1 is GTSNPN and CDR2 is SVGIG (reference sequence). The V gene lost 0 bases and the J gene lost 0 bases, with 8 bases spanning the gap. In DNA, the CDR3 is TGTGCCTGGAGTGTAAGCAGGGACCAAGAGACCCAGTACTTC. The encoded protein is CAWSVSRDQETQYF.

The chain joins TRBV28 to TRBJ1-2, with D uncertain. This CDR3 has 16 residues. The germline gives CDR1 MDHEN, CDR2 SYDVKM. Trimming shortened V by 1 base and J by 1 base, and 13 bases separated the two germline ends. The CDR3 DNA follows: TGTGCCAGCAGTTTATTACCCTCCCACCTTAACTATGGCTACACCTTC. It is translated as CASSLLPSHLNYGYTF.

V usage is TRBV9 and J usage is TRBJ2-5, with a tentative D call TRBD2 (5 bases). CDR1 is SGDLS and CDR2 is YYNGEE in the germline V gene. The CDR3 covers 12 residues. The germline V and J ends were trimmed by 0 bases and 9 bases, with 9 bases remaining between them. CDR3 region: CASSVGSEAQYF. The CDR3 DNA reads TGTGCCAGCAGCGTAGGTTCGGAGGCCCAGTACTTC. The full variable domain, completed using reference TRBV9 and TRBJ2-5, is DSGVTQTPKHLITATGQRVTLRCSPRSGDLSVYWYQQSLDQGLQFLIQYYNGEERAKGNILERFSAQQFPDLHSELNLSSLELGDSALYFCASSVGSEAQYFGPGTRLLVL.

The rearrangement uses TRBV18 and TRBJ1-1; D is perhaps TRBD1 (5 bases). The CDR3 length is 17 residues. Trimming took off 4 bases at V and 0 bases at J, with 18 bases between the two ends. Per the germline V gene, CDR1 is KGHSH and CDR2 is LQKENI. CDR3 sequence: CASSQTGTAEMNTEAFF. CDR3 DNA: TGTGCCAGCTCACAAACCGGGACTGCGGAGATGAACACTGAAGCTTTCTTT.